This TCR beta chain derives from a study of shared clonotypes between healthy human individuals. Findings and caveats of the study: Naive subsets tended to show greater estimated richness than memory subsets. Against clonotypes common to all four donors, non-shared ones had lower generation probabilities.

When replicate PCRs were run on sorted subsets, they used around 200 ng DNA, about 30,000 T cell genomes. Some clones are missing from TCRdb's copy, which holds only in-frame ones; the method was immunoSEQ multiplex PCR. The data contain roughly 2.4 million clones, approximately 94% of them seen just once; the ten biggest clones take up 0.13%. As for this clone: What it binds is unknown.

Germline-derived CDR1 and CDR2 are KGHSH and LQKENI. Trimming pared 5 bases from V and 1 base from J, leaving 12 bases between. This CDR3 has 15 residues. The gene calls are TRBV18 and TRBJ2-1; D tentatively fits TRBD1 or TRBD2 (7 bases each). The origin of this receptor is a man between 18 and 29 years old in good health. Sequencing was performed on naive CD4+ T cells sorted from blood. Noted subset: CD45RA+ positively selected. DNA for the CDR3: TGTGCCAGCTCATTGCAGGGGGGGTCCTACAATGAGCAGTTCTTC. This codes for CASSLQGGSYNEQFF. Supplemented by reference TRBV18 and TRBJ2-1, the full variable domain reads NAGVMQNPRHLVRRRGQEARLRCSPMKGHSHVYWYRQLPEEGLKFMVYLQKENIIDESGMPKERFSAEFPKEGPSILRIQQVVRGDSAAYFCASSLQGGSYNEQFFGPGTRLTVL.